The T cell receptor beta chain described here comes from a study of neurological immune-mediated disorders. The table lists this clonotype with many counts. The time point here: longitudinal time-point 2. CDR3 size: 16 residues. Germline V gene sequence: CDR1 SGDLS, CDR2 YYNGEE. Deletions cut 0 bases from V and 2 bases from J, with 12 bases between. TCRdb called the 5' RACE reads again in MiXCR, with one record for every CDR3 protein. The table shows around 49,000 distinct CDR3 sequences, with roughly 13% occurring only once. This sequence originates from a male donor with HTLV-1-associated myelopathy (HAM/TSP). V is TRBV9 and J is TRBJ2-4; D call uncertain. The sequencing sample was made of PBMCs. The CDR3 DNA is TGTGCCAGCAGCGTAGGCGGCAGGATCCCCAAAAACATTCAGTACTTC. Translated: CASSVGGRIPKNIQYF.